The clone carrying this T cell receptor (beta chain) was found once. TCRdb fed the PCR reads into MiXCR, producing one record per CDR3 protein. The sample contains roughly 14,000 distinct CDR3 sequences, approximately 49% of which appear only once. The record originates from a study of tumor-infiltrating lymphocytes in oesophageal squamous cell carcinoma. Trimming stripped 0 bases from V and 7 bases from J, with 8 bases between. CDR1 and CDR2 from the germline V gene are SGHVS and FQNEAQ. This CDR3 has 13 amino acids. The clonotype was recovered from a female donor with esophageal squamous cell carcinoma. The chain combines TRBV7-8 with TRBJ2-3; D is possibly TRBD1 or TRBD2 (5 bases each). The source material was esophageal tumor tissue. CDR3 coding DNA: TGTGCCAGCAGCTTAGCCGGGGCGAATACGCAGTATTTT. Its protein product is CASSLAGANTQYF.